This T cell receptor beta chain comes out of a study of shared clonotypes between healthy human individuals (dated by TCRdb to about 2020). The study in broad terms: The cohort included three men and a couple of women between 18 and 49 years of age. For each donor, CD4 naive and CD4 memory were each given three plates, CD8 naive was given two plates, and CD8 memory was given one plate. To estimate repertoire size and how much clonotype sharing occurs between individuals, the study deeply sequenced the blood TCR repertoires of a handful of healthy adults. Between about 0.8 and 9 billion PBMCs per donor were obtained by leukapheresis. Libraries were prepared and TCR repertoires were sequenced by different laboratories using diverse techniques, in order to increase sequencing depth and limit assay-specific biases.

Using the deep immunoSEQ assay, TCR CDR3 regions were amplified from genomic DNA by multiplex PCR. Extracted genomic DNA from each cell subset was distributed evenly across all wells of several immunoSEQ 96-well plates, and each plate was treated as a replicate. For sorted subsets, each replicate PCR was loaded with 200 ng genomic DNA, equivalent to roughly 30,000 T cell genomes. The purified libraries were quantified using a Qubit 3.0 fluorometer, sized with a Bioanalyzer 2100, and then quantified again using the KAPA Library Quantification kit. Every immunoSEQ 96-well plate was sequenced on a dedicated single-read 150-cycle Illumina NextSeq 550 flow cell. On the authors' methods: Because only junctional sequences without quality scores were contained in the immunoSEQ output, filtering matching that applied to full-length reads could not be performed. To assign V/J genes and CDR3, sequences were annotated against IMGT germline references using PyIR, a Python wrapper for IgBLAST v1.9. Reads with weak V/J assignments (E-value above 1e-6), missing CDR3, stop codons, out-of-frame junctions, or ambiguous translated residues were removed. V3J clonotypes were defined as sequences sharing an identical inferred V gene, J gene, and CDR3 amino acid sequence. Percentage overlap between repertoires was computed as shared unique clonotypes divided by the size of the smaller repertoire. Three approaches were used to assess repertoire richness: RTK rarefaction, the Chao1 estimator, and Recon v2.1 estimates of unobserved clonotypes. OLGA was used to compute generation probabilities for all TCRbeta clonotypes that the gDNA method yielded from a handful of donors. TCRdb stores this immuneACCESS table with in-frame sequences only. Part of the clones is absent; in the studies checked, under half of the shortfall reflects unresolved V genes, and no reason is known for the rest. The V and J calls and clone size come from that table; D and trimming were worked out from the DNA. This sample lists around 2.3 million clones; roughly 95% were detected once. The leading ten clones occupy roughly 0.13% of the sample.

Turning to this clone: Its binding antigen is unknown. Per-nucleotide qualities are absent, and no much larger clonotype sits a single base away.

On the study overall, not on this receptor specifically: Incomplete sequencing was indicated by rarefaction of sorted-subset datasets, despite the large sequencing depth. Naive subsets generally had larger estimated clonotype richness than memory subsets. Because the study included a small number of donors, the genetic and exposure-history diversity represented was limited. Based on pairwise subsampling, the degree of clonotype sharing among donors was expected to be affected by sequencing depth. Sampling was restricted to blood, and TCR repertoires in tissue are likely to differ from TCR repertoires in blood. Across a handful of donors, approximately 5% of naive CD4, 3% to 4% of naive CD8, under 2.5% of memory CD4, and 0.4% to 0.45% of memory CD8 clonotypes were shared. Compared with non-shared clonotypes, clonotypes shared by all four sorted-subset donors had higher generation probabilities.

Healthy HIV-negative adults with no recently reported acute infections or vaccinations were included as donors. All donors were Caucasian adults living in Nashville, Tennessee, USA. CD4+ T cells were enriched through magnetic negative selection, after which naive cells were positively selected on CD45RA and the remaining negative fraction served as the memory subset. Blood was obtained by leukapheresis, after which PBMCs were separated by Ficoll-Histopaque density gradient centrifugation and cryopreserved in liquid nitrogen vapor phase. Analytical flow cytometry was used to check the purity and quantity of each magnetically sorted T cell population. Genomic DNA was isolated from every sorted fraction and measured by UV absorbance on a Nanodrop 2000c. Trimming costs V 9 bases and J 4 bases, and their ends lie 18 bases apart. From the cysteine up to the phenylalanine, the CDR3 has a length of 14 residues. Kept here is only the CDR3 DNA, which spans 42 bases and is read in frame from base 1. Per the germline V gene, MNHEY is the CDR1 and SVGAGI is the CDR2.

The material sequenced was naive CD4+ T cells sorted from blood. The cell subset or site label here, explained by the study, means: CD45RA+ positively selected. This TCR came from a man aged 18 to 30 in good health. The sequence joins TRBV6-5 to TRBJ1-2; no D gene is confidently identified. The nucleotides read TGTGCCAGTGGGATCGAGACGTCTGCCTATGGCTACACCTTC. This sequence encodes CASGIETSAYGYTF.